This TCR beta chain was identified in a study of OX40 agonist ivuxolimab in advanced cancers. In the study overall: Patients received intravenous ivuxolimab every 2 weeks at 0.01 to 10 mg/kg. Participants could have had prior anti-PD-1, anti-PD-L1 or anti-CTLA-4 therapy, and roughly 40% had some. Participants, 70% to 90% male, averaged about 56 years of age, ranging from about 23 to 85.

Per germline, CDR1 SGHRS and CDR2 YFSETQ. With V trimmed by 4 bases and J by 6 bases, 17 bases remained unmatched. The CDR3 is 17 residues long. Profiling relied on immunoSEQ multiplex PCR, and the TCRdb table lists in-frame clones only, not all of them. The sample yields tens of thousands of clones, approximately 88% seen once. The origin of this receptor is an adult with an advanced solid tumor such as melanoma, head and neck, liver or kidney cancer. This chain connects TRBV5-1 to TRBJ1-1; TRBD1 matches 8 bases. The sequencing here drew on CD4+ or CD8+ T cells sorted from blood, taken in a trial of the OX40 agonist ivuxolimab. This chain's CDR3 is CASSADPAGTGGSEAFF. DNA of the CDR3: TGCGCCAGCAGCGCAGACCCGGCAGGGACAGGCGGGTCTGAAGCTTTCTTT.